Following are 20 T cell receptor beta chains from one sample sequenced in a study of T and B cells in COVID-19 patients (dated by TCRdb to 2020 to 2022). Genomic DNA extracted from blood was used in amounts of about 250-500 ng for amplification of TRB repertoires. Instrument on record: Illumina MiSeq. TRB rearrangements were amplified by multiplex PCR with BIOMED2 TRB-A/B primer pools. TCRdb applied fastp at Q25 and MiXCR to the public reads, then kept only in-frame beta chains. CDR3 protein duplicates are merged, each entry listing the most common genes and DNA. In this sample the table shows thousands of distinct CDR3 sequences, 28% of which occur a single time. Roughly three fifths of the sample is taken by the ten largest. The sequenced sample consisted of blood. The receptors stem from a human donor with active COVID-19. The donor label of this sample is uncertain.

The chain combines TRBV7-9 with TRBJ1-5; D uncertain. The CDR3 contains 12 residues. The V and J ends lost 2 bases and 6 bases respectively, with 5 bases between them. The germline V gene encodes CDR1 SEHNR and CDR2 FQNEAQ (reference sequence). The CDR3 nucleotides read TGTGCCAGCAGCTTACCGGGTCAGCCCCAGCATTTT. This encodes CASSLPGQPQHF.

The V and J genes are TRBV2 and TRBJ2-4; D call uncertain. The CDR3 extends over 14 amino acids. Germline V gene data show CDR1 as SNHLY and CDR2 as FYNNEI. Deletions cut 10 bases from V and 0 bases from J, with 13 bases between. In nucleotides, the CDR3 is TGTGCCATCACGCAGACCGGAGCCAAAAACATTCAGTACTTC. Its protein is CAITQTGAKNIQYF.

By sample fraction, this clonotype is medium-sized. The chain carries TRBV27 and TRBJ2-1; maybe TRBD2 (7 bases). The CDR3 is 16 residues long. CDR1 is MNHEY, CDR2 SMNVEV, per germline (reference sequence). Trimming stripped 4 bases from V and 2 bases from J, with 15 bases between. The CDR3 DNA is TGTGCCAGCAGTTCGCCCGTCGGGGGGCCCTACAATGAGCAGTTCTTC. Translated: CASSSPVGGPYNEQFF.

V and J are TRBV20-1 and TRBJ2-3; 8 nucleotides match TRBD1. The CDR3 length is 14 residues. The V gene end was trimmed by 4 bases and the J gene end by 3 bases; junction bases not matched to a gene: 6. CDR1 and CDR2 (germline): DFQATT, SNEGSKA (reference sequence). Here the CDR3 reads CSAISDRGTDTQYF. CDR3 bases: TGCAGTGCTATTTCCGACAGGGGAACAGATACGCAGTATTTT.

This rearrangement joins TRBV6-1 to TRBJ2-6; D not resolved. Per the germline V gene, CDR1 is MNHNS and CDR2 is SASEGT. This CDR3 has 15 amino acids. Trimming shortened V by 2 bases and J by 4 bases, and 9 bases separated the two germline ends. CDR3 sequence (DNA): TGTGCCAGCAGTGAATCACAGAGCGGGGCCAACGTCCTGACTTTC. This codes for CASSESQSGANVLTF.

This clonotype was observed a few times. The V and J genes are TRBV19 and TRBJ1-1; D gene ambiguous. V gave up 7 bases and J gave up 6 bases, with 12 bases separating them. Germline V gene sequence: CDR1 LNHDA, CDR2 SQIVND (reference sequence). The CDR3 is 12 residues long. The CDR3 DNA follows: TGTGCCAGTAAGGAGGTGGCTGCTGAAGCTTTCTTT. This encodes CASKEVAAEAFF.

Sample share makes this clonotype large. DNA of the CDR3: TGCAGCGTCCGGGACGGCAGATACGAGCAGTACTTC. It is translated as CSVRDGRYEQYF. The chain combines TRBV29-1 with TRBJ2-7; D might be TRBD1 or TRBD2, each matching 5 bases. Germline-derived CDR1 and CDR2 are SQVTM and ANQGSEA. With 6 bases removed from V and 4 bases from J, the gap between germline ends came to 13 bases. The CDR3 is made up of 12 amino acids.

CDR3 sequence (DNA): TGTGCCAGCTCACCGGGCCTCAACACTGAAGCTTTCTTT. Translated: CASSPGLNTEAFF. V gene TRBV18 combines with J gene TRBJ1-1; D gene unclear. Germline CDR1 and CDR2: KGHSH and LQKENI. With 3 bases removed from V and 2 bases from J, the gap between germline ends came to 7 bases. The CDR3 contains 13 residues. Supplemented by reference TRBV18 and TRBJ1-1, the full variable domain reads NAGVMQNPRHLVRRRGQEARLRCSPMKGHSHVYWYRQLPEEGLKFMVYLQKENIIDESGMPKERFSAEFPKEGPSILRIQQVVRGDSAAYFCASSPGLNTEAFFGQGTRLTVV.

This clonotype is medium-sized. V is TRBV19 and J is TRBJ2-7; no clear D gene. Germline CDR1 and CDR2: LNHDA and SQIVND (reference sequence). CDR3 length: 15 amino acids. V was cut by 5 bases and J by 0 bases, with 14 bases left in between. CDR3 sequence: CASSPSRVSSYEQYF. DNA of the CDR3: TGTGCCAGTAGTCCCTCTAGGGTTAGCTCCTACGAGCAGTACTTC.

The chain employs TRBV12-3 or TRBV12-4 and TRBJ2-2, with 12 bases that match TRBD2. The V gene end was trimmed by 4 bases and the J gene end by 4 bases; junction bases not matched to a gene: 7. This CDR3 comprises 17 residues. CDR3 bases: TGTGCCAGCAGTTACTCTAGCGGGGGGGCCCGCACCGGGGAGCTGTTTTTT. It codes for CASSYSSGGARTGELFF.

V usage is TRBV6-5 and J usage is TRBJ1-6; 9 bases are a match to TRBD1. The V and J ends lost 10 bases and 3 bases, in that order; junction bases with no gene match: 19. Germline V CDR1 and CDR2: MNHEY, SVGAGI. CDR3 length: 19 residues. The CDR3 region has the DNA TGTGCCACAACCTCATACAGGGGGCTCGAGGACTTCTATAATTCACCCCTCCACTTT. Translated: CATTSYRGLEDFYNSPLHF.

This clonotype was seen once. Since a much larger clone is just one base distant, this may be a read error. The J gene is TRBJ1-5, the V gene TRBV19, with 9 bases aligning to TRBD1. V lost 6 bases, J lost 7 bases, and 7 bases stayed unmatched. In germline, CDR1 is LNHDA, CDR2 SQIVND (reference sequence). The CDR3 runs 14 residues. DNA of the CDR3: TGTGCCAGTAGCAAGGTCACAGGGGGCCAGCCCCAGCATTTT. This encodes CASSKVTGGQPQHF.

The chain joins TRBV6-1 to TRBJ2-7, with D possibly TRBD1 on 5 matching bases. Per germline, CDR1 MNHNS and CDR2 SASEGT. This CDR3 contains 14 residues. The V end lost 7 bases, the J end lost 2 bases, and 15 bases lay between the germline ends. CDR3 residues: CASITRVGTYEQYF. CDR3 nucleotide sequence: TGTGCCAGCATTACCAGGGTGGGGACCTACGAGCAGTACTTC.

The chain combines TRBV7-6 with TRBJ1-2; 7 nucleotides line up with TRBD1. The CDR3 runs 14 residues. The ends lost 5 bases at V and 7 bases at J; junction bases unmatched: 10. Germline assignment: CDR1 SGHVS and CDR2 FNYEAQ. The CDR3 DNA reads as TGTGCCAGCAGCCCGACAGGGTTCGTTTTTGGCTACACCTTC. This sequence encodes CASSPTGFVFGYTF.

The chain is built from TRBV19 and TRBJ2-7; 10 nucleotides align to TRBD2. The CDR3 sequence is 15 residues long. The germline V gene has CDR1 LNHDA and CDR2 SQIVND (reference sequence). V was pared by 3 bases and J by 3 bases, with 5 bases of the junction left unmatched. Here the CDR3 DNA reads TGTGCCAGTAGTATGGGGCTAGCGGGAGACTACGAGCAGTACTTC. Amino acid sequence: CASSMGLAGDYEQYF.

The chain couples TRBV20-1 to TRBJ2-7; 8 bases map to TRBD1. J was trimmed by 3 bases and V by 6 bases; bases with no gene match: 4. The CDR3 length is 12 residues. The germline V gene has CDR1 DFQATT and CDR2 SNEGSKA (reference sequence). The chain's CDR3 is CSANGQGYEQYF. CDR3 in DNA: TGCAGTGCGAACGGACAGGGCTACGAGCAGTACTTC.

V gene TRBV5-1 combines with J gene TRBJ2-3; a possible D gene is TRBD2 (5 bases). Germline-derived CDR1 and CDR2 are SGHRS and YFSETQ. This CDR3 is built from 14 residues. V was cut by 4 bases and J by 6 bases, with 15 bases left in between. DNA for the CDR3: TGCGCCAGCAGCAGAACGGACTTCTTCGATACGCAGTATTTT. This gives the protein CASSRTDFFDTQYF.

The V call is TRBV5-1, the J call TRBJ2-3, with 7 positions matching TRBD1. The CDR3 is 16 residues long. J was trimmed by 2 bases and V by 4 bases; bases with no gene match: 10. The germline gives CDR1 SGHRS, CDR2 YFSETQ. CDR3 sequence: CASSRMGTDLTDTQYF. CDR3 nucleotides: TGCGCCAGCAGCCGCATGGGGACAGACCTCACAGATACGCAGTATTTT.

This sequence joins TRBV6-5 and TRBJ1-1; D is unclear. With 2 bases removed from V and 2 bases from J, the gap between germline ends came to 9 bases. Per germline, CDR1 MNHEY and CDR2 SVGAGI. The CDR3 covers 14 residues. In DNA form, the CDR3 reads TGTGCCAGCAGTTACAGTCAGGTTAACACTGAAGCTTTCTTT. Protein sequence: CASSYSQVNTEAFF.

V usage is TRBV6-5 and J usage is TRBJ2-5, with 15 bases fitting TRBD2. V was pared by 4 bases and J by 2 bases, with 5 bases of the junction left unmatched. The CDR3 is 17 amino acids. Germline CDR1 MNHEY, CDR2 SVGAGI. The chain's CDR3 is CASSWTSGGAGQETQYF. The CDR3 bases are TGTGCCAGCAGTTGGACTAGCGGGGGGGCGGGGCAAGAGACCCAGTACTTC.